This record looks at one T cell receptor (beta chain) sequence and its context. It has no known antigen specificity. Base qualities are missing; no much larger clone stands one base away. Trimming removed 0 bases from V and 11 bases from J, leaving 19 bases between the germline ends. As encoded in the germline V gene, CDR1 is MNHNS while CDR2 is SASEGT. The CDR3 covers 15 residues, taking in both the cysteine and the phenylalanine. Only CDR3 DNA is held: 45 bases, read in frame from base 1. These data belong to a study of cytomegalovirus exposure and HLA in healthy donors (dated by TCRdb to the late 2010s). Some background on the complete study: The 500 to 800 repertoires of the first cohort and the roughly 120 validation repertoires were produced on the same platform, according to a later analysis. The aim of the study was to test whether cataloging public T cell receptors could identify signatures of past pathogen exposure. In addition to the first cohort of roughly 700 subjects, a separate validation cohort of under 150 different subjects was used. To predict cytomegalovirus infection status, the study brought together high-throughput TCR immunosequencing, statistical association of individual TCRs with disease status, and machine learning. Broad study findings and their caveats: The validation cohort had no HLA typing available for a later analysis, so co-occurrence within that cohort was assessed over all 110 or so repertoires. In vitro tests confirmed that three of the cytomegalovirus-associated TCR beta chains recognize cytomegalovirus antigens. The authors suggested that the approach could potentially be extended to other disease states and immunological phenotypes. The study listed around 160 TCR beta chains as associated with cytomegalovirus. Most TCR sequences were observed very rarely across donors, whereas some public TCRs were present in many individuals. The classifier was reported to diagnose cytomegalovirus status with high specificity and sensitivity in both the original cohort and the validation cohort. A later analysis found that TCRs clustered in the first cohort also tended to co-occur in the 120 validation repertoires, with roughly 95% of cluster scores above 0.

Library generation was performed with the immunoSEQ multiplex PCR assay. The original pipeline was this. A statistical classification framework was developed to diagnose cytomegalovirus status using the catalog of TCR beta chain sequences. Drawn from immuneACCESS, this table holds only the in-frame rearrangements with V and J called that TCRdb kept. Clones are partly lost; checked studies trace under half to an unresolved V gene and leave the rest unexplained. The DNA gave D and trimming, while V, J and clone size come from that table. The sample records 100,000 to 120,000 clones, approximately 90% of which are singletons. The top ten constitute 1.5% to 2% of the sample. Separate from the roughly 660-subject first cohort, the validation cohort of more than 90 subjects was the group to which the donors belonged.

The receptor was derived from a young woman in good health and CMV-seronegative. The rearranged chain carries TRBV6-1 and TRBJ1-1, and perhaps TRBD1 as D gene, on 5 matching bases. Material: PBMCs. Here is the DNA: TGTGCCAGCAGTGAAGCATCTACAGGTGGTTCGGCGGCTTTCTTT. The resulting protein is CASSEASTGGSAAFF.